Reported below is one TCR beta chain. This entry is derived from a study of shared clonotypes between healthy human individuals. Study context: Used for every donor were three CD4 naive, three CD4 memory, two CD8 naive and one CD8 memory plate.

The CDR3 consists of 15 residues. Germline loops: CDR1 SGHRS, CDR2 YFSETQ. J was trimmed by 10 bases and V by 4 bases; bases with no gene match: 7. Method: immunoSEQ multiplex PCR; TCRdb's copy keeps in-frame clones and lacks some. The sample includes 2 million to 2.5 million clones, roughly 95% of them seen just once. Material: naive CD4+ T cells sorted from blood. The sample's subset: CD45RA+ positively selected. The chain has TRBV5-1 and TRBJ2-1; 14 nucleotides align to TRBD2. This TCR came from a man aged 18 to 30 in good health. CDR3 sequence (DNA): TGCGCCAGCAGCCAAGGGACTAGCGGGGGCCCAGAGCAGTTCTTC. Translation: CASSQGTSGGPEQFF.